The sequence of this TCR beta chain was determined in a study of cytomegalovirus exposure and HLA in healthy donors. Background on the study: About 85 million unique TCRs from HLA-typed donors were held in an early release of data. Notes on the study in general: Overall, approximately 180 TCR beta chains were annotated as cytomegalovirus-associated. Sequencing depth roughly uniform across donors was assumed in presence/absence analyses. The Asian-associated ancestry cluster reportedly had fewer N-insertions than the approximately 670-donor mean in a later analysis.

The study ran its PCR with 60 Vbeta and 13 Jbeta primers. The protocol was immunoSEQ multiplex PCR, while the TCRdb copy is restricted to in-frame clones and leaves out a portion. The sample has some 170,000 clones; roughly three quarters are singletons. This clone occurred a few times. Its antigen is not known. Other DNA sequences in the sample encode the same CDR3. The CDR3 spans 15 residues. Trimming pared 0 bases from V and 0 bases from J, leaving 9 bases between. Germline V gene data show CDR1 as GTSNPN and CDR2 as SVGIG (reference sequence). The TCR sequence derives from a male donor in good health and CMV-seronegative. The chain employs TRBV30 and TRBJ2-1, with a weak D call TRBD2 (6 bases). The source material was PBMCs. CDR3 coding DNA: TGTGCCTGGAGTGTAACCGGGAGCTCCTACAATGAGCAGTTCTTC. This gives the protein CAWSVTGSSYNEQFF.